The T cell receptor (beta chain) described here comes from a study of cytomegalovirus exposure and HLA in healthy donors. On the study more broadly: Prior work identified 95 million to 120 million unique TCR beta sequences in about 179 million T cells.

PCR used 60 Vbeta primers and 13 Jbeta primers. The protocol was immunoSEQ multiplex PCR, while the TCRdb copy is restricted to in-frame clones and leaves out a portion. This sample yields around 130,000 clones, of which just under 75% are seen a single time; 6.5% to 8% belongs to the top ten. This clone was observed a few times. Sequencing was done on a sample of PBMCs. The sequence derives from a man aged 35-49 years in good health and CMV-seropositive.

Here the CDR3 reads CASTLDRSSYNEQFF. DNA of the CDR3: TGTGCCAGTACCCTGGACAGAAGCTCCTACAATGAGCAGTTCTTC. The chain couples TRBV19 to TRBJ2-1, with D possibly being TRBD1 (6 bases). Trimming removed 7 bases from V and 0 bases from J, with 13 bases in between. The germline V gene has CDR1 LNHDA and CDR2 SQIVND (reference sequence). This CDR3 region has 15 residues.